These T cell receptor beta chains were read from a single sample in a study of CD8 T cells in ankylosing spondylitis. TCRdb independently ran MiXCR on the 5' RACE reads; one entry per CDR3 protein. The repertoire holds just under 350,000 distinct CDR3 sequences, with over 12% as singletons. Input material: blood, either unsorted or a sorted T cell fraction (not recorded which). These receptors came from a male donor with ankylosing spondylitis or in good health (not recorded which). Each CDR3 is given with its conserved first and last residue. A D gene is named only where the DNA matches it firmly. Expanded clones are given a class, and other clones once, few, many or no size at all.

TRBJ2-3	15	.	.	TRBV10-3	CAISDGTRSTDTQYF	TGTGCCATCAGTGACGGGACTCGAAGCACAGATACGCAGTATTTT
TRBJ2-3	13	.	.	TRBV5-1	CASSLDSPDTQYF	TGCGCCAGCAGCTTGGACAGTCCAGATACGCAGTATTTT
TRBJ2-1	14	.	many	TRBV10-3	CATTTDSSYNEQFF	TGTGCCACTACCACCGATAGCTCCTACAATGAGCAGTTCTTC
TRBJ1-6	14	.	many	TRBV6-1	CASNRLGQDSPLHF	TGTGCCAGCAACCGACTGGGCCAAGATTCACCCCTCCACTTT
TRBJ1-2	14	TRBD1	few	TRBV2	CASNQRQGIYGYTF	TGTGCCAGCAACCAACGACAGGGTATCTATGGCTACACCTTC
TRBJ2-2	16	TRBD1	.	TRBV3-1	CASSQRGGGNTGELFF	TGTGCCAGCAGCCAGAGAGGGGGCGGGAACACCGGGGAGCTGTTTTTT
TRBJ2-4	13	.	.	TRBV4-2	CSSSQESGNIQYF	TGTTCCAGCAGCCAAGAGAGTGGGAACATTCAGTACTTC
TRBJ2-3	15	.	few	TRBV7-2	CASSTLGTSTDTQYF	TGTGCCAGCAGCACCTTAGGGACGTCCACAGATACGCAGTATTTT
TRBJ2-5	16	TRBD2	.	TRBV7-2	CASSYTGTSRVETQYF	TGTGCCAGCAGCTATACGGGGACTAGTAGGGTCGAGACCCAGTACTTC
TRBJ2-5	14	.	few	TRBV20-1	CSGEPDSMEETQYF	TGCAGTGGTGAACCCGATTCCATGGAAGAGACCCAGTACTTC
TRBJ2-7	15	TRBD2	.	TRBV5-1	CASSSFPGTNYEQYF	TGCGCCAGCAGCTCTTTCCCCGGGACTAATTACGAGCAGTACTTC
TRBJ2-3	16	TRBD1	once	TRBV6-2/TRBV6-3	CASSSDDRGFTDTQYF	TGTGCCAGCAGTTCGGACGACAGGGGCTTCACAGATACGCAGTATTTT
TRBJ2-1	13	.	.	TRBV5-1	CASSLDGENEQFF	TGCGCCAGCAGCTTGGACGGCGAAAATGAGCAGTTCTTC
TRBJ1-1	14	.	.	TRBV10-3	CAISLTGLNTEAFF	TGTGCCATCAGTCTAACAGGGCTGAACACTGAAGCTTTCTTT
TRBJ1-1	13	.	many	TRBV25-1	CASKGHLNTEAFF	TGTGCCAGCAAGGGACACCTGAACACTGAAGCTTTCTTT
TRBJ2-2	16	.	few	TRBV15	CATSRDQGKNTGELFF	TGTGCCACCAGCAGAGATCAGGGAAAGAACACCGGGGAGCTGTTTTTT
TRBJ2-3	11	.	.	TRBV30	CALETRQTQYF	TGTGCCTTAGAAACCCGGCAAACGCAGTATTTT
TRBJ1-2	16	TRBD1	few	TRBV5-6	CASSLEQGQGFGGYTF	TGTGCCAGCAGCTTGGAACAAGGACAGGGGTTCGGCGGCTACACCTTC
TRBJ2-7	12	TRBD1	.	TRBV29-1	CSGTGGGYEQYF	TGCAGCGGTACAGGGGGCGGCTACGAGCAGTACTTC
TRBJ2-3	16	TRBD2	.	TRBV7-2	CASSLLGVAGLDTQYF	TGTGCCAGCAGCTTATTGGGGGTAGCGGGGTTGGATACGCAGTATTTT
TRBJ2-4	16	TRBD2	.	TRBV5-1	CASSLAGGMGANIQYF	TGCGCCAGCAGCTTGGCCGGGGGGATGGGTGCAAACATTCAGTACTTC
TRBJ1-2	15	.	.	TRBV12-3/TRBV12-4	CASSNPTGAVYGYTF	TGTGCCAGCAGCAACCCGACAGGAGCCGTTTATGGCTACACCTTC